This T cell receptor beta chain originates from a study of Ad26.COV2.S vaccination and SARS-CoV-2 variants. About the research overall: Doses of Ad26.COV2.S were injected into muscle once or twice, 56 days apart.

V trimming: 5 bases; J trimming: 3 bases; junction bases outside the gene matches: 9. The CDR3 runs 16 residues. Looked up from germline, CDR1 is MNHEY and CDR2 is SMNVEV (reference sequence). As for treatment: approximately 18 received Ad26.COV2.S at low or high dose, single or two shots; 5 received placebo; per-sample allocation not given. After the first vaccine or placebo injection, samples were drawn on day 63. Recruitment in Boston yielded a donor of adult age, 18-55 years. Assay: immunoSEQ multiplex PCR; the TCRdb copy retains only in-frame clones and omits some. The sample shows under 500,000 clones, about 92% of them seen only once. On this clone: Antigen unknown.

The study's findings and limits: Participants given vaccine showed non-spike TCR breadth similar to that of placebo recipients. Greater spike-specific TCR breadth was seen in vaccine recipients than in placebo recipients.

The gene calls are TRBV27 and TRBJ2-1, with 8 bases matching TRBD2. The sample in question was peripheral blood, obtained in a trial of Ad26.COV2.S vaccine versus placebo. The origin of this receptor is a person between 18 and 65 years old who received the Ad26.COV2.S COVID-19 vaccine or a placebo. The DNA of the CDR3 is TGTGCCAGCAGTCCCCTCATGGCGGGGGGCTACAATGAGCAGTTCTTC. It specifies CASSPLMAGGYNEQFF.